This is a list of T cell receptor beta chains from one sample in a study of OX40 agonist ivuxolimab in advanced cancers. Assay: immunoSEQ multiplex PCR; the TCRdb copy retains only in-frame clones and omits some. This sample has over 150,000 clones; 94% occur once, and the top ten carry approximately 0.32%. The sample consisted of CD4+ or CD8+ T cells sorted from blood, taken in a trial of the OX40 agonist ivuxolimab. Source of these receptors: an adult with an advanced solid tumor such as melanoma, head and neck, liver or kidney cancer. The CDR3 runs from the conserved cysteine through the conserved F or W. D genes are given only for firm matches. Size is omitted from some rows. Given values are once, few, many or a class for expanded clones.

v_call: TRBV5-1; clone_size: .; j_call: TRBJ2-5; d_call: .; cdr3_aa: CASSLGPDSTNYF; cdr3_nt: TGCGCCAGCAGCTTGGGCCCGGACAGTACAAACTACTTC
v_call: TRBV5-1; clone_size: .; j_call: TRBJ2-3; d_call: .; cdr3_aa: CASSLGLAADTQYF; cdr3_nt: TGCGCCAGCAGCTTGGGGCTAGCAGCAGATACGCAGTATTTT
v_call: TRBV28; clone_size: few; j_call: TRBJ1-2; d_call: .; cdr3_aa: CASRYEVNYGYTF; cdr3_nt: TGTGCCAGCAGGTACGAGGTTAACTATGGCTACACCTTC
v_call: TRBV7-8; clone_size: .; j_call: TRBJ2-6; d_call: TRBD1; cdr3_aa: CASRQGGIAGANVLTF; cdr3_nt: TGTGCCAGCAGACAGGGGGGAATCGCTGGGGCCAACGTCCTGACTTTC
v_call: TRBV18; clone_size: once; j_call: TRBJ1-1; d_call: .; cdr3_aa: CASSPSAGPGNTEAFF; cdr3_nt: TGTGCCAGCTCACCATCCGCAGGGCCGGGCAACACTGAAGCTTTCTTT
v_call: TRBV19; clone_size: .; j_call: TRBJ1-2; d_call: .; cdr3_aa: CASRRDGNYGYTF; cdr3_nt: TGTGCCAGTAGGAGAGACGGAAACTATGGCTACACCTTC
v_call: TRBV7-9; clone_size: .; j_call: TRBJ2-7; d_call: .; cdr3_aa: CASSLEGPVEQYF; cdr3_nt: TGTGCCAGCAGCTTAGAAGGGCCGGTCGAGCAGTACTTC
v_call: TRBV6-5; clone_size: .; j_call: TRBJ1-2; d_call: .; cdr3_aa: CASSYSPANYGYTF; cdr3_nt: TGTGCCAGCAGTTACTCGCCAGCTAACTATGGCTACACCTTC
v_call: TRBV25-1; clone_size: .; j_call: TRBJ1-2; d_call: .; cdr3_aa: CASSATAGFYGYTF; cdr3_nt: TGTGCCAGCAGTGCAACTGCGGGGTTCTATGGCTACACCTTC
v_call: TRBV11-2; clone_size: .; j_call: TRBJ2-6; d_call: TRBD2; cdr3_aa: CASSLEIGRATGANVLTF; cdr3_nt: TGTGCCAGCAGCTTAGAAATCGGGAGGGCCACCGGGGCCAACGTCCTGACTTTC
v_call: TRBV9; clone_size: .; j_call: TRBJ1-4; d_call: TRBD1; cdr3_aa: CASSAGQGWARNEKLFF; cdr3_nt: TGTGCCAGCAGCGCGGGACAGGGGTGGGCGAGGAATGAAAAACTGTTTTTT
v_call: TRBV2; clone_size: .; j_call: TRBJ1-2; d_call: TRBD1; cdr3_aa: CASKFDRGNYGYTF; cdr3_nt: TGTGCCAGCAAGTTCGACAGGGGAAACTATGGCTACACCTTC
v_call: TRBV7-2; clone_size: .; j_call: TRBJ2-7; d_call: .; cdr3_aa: CASSLEARRRATYEQYF; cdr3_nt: TGTGCCAGCAGCTTAGAGGCTCGGAGGCGAGCTACCTACGAGCAGTACTTC
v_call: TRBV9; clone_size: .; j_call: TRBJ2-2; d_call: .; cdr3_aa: CASSTPRLGELFF; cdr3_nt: TGTGCCAGCAGCACCCCCCGTCTCGGGGAGCTGTTTTTT
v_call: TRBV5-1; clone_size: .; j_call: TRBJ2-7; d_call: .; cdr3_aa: CASGDSFPSYEQYF; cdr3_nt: TGCGCCAGCGGCGACTCGTTTCCCTCCTACGAGCAGTACTTC
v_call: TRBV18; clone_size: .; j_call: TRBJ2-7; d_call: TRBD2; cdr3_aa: CASSPPSGGTYEQYF; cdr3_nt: TGTGCCAGCTCACCTCCTAGCGGGGGTACCTACGAGCAGTACTTC
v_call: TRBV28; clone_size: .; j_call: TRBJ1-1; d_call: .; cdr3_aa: CASVPGSWNTEAFF; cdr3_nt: TGTGCCAGCGTTCCGGGCTCTTGGAACACTGAAGCTTTCTTT
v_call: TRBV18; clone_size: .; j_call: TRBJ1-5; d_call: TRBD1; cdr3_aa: CASSPSSGGTNSNQPQHF; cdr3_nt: TGTGCCAGCTCACCATCGTCAGGGGGTACTAATAGCAATCAGCCCCAGCATTTT
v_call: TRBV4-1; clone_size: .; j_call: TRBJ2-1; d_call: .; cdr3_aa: CASSSSPGGRTRGEFF; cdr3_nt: TGCGCCAGCAGCTCCTCGCCGGGGGGCAGGACTAGAGGGGAGTTCTTC
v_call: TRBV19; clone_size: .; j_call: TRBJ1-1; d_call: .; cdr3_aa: CASSIDPGWPGIGGNTEAFF; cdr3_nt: TGTGCCAGTAGTATAGATCCCGGGTGGCCGGGGATAGGAGGGAACACTGAAGCTTTCTTT
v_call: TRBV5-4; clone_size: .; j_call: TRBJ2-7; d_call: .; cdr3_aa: CASSLGGAENEQYF; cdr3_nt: TGTGCCAGCAGCTTGGGGGGGGCAGAGAACGAGCAGTACTTC
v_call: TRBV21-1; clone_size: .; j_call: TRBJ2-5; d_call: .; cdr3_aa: CASTPPYPETQYF; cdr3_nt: TGTGCCAGCACCCCCCCTTACCCGGAGACCCAGTACTTC
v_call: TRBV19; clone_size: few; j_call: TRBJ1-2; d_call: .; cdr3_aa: CASSDRGNYGYTF; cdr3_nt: TGTGCCAGTAGTGATCGGGGTAACTATGGCTACACCTTC
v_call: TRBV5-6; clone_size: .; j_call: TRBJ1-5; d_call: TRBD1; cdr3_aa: CASSFGATTGGRQPQHF; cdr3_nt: TGTGCCAGCAGCTTCGGAGCCACGACAGGGGGCCGGCAGCCCCAGCATTTT
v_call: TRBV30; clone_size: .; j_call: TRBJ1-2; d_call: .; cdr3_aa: CAWSSQQDQYTF; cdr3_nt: TGTGCCTGGAGTTCTCAACAGGACCAATACACCTTC
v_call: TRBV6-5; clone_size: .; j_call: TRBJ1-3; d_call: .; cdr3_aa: CASSYSSHSGNTIYF; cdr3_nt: TGTGCCAGCAGTTACTCATCACACTCTGGAAACACCATATATTTT
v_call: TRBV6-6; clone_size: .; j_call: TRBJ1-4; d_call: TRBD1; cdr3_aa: CASSYPNRGTNEKLFF; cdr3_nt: TGTGCCAGCAGTTACCCAAACAGGGGGACTAATGAAAAACTGTTTTTT
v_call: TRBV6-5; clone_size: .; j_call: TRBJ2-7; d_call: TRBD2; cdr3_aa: CASSLSGLGDYEQYF; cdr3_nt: TGTGCCAGCAGTCTCTCGGGACTAGGGGACTACGAGCAGTACTTC
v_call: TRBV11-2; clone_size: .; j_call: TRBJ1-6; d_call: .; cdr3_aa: CASSQLGAPLHF; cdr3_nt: TGTGCCAGCAGCCAGCTGGGGGCACCCCTCCACTTT
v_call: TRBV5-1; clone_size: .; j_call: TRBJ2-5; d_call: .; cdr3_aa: CASSLNVGETQYF; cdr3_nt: TGCGCCAGCAGCTTGAACGTTGGGGAGACCCAGTACTTC
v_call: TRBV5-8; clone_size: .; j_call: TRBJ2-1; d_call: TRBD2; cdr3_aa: CASSPGVRGVSYNEQFF; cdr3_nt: TGTGCCAGCAGCCCCGGGGTGCGGGGGGTCTCCTACAATGAGCAGTTCTTC
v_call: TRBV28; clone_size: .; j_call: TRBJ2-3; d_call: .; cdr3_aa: CASSLGGWGLSTDTQYF; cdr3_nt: TGTGCCAGCAGTTTAGGGGGGTGGGGTTTAAGCACAGATACGCAGTATTTT
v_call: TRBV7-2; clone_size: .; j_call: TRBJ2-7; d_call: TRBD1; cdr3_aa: CASSRTGGEQYF; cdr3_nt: TGTGCCAGCAGCCGGACAGGGGGTGAGCAGTACTTC
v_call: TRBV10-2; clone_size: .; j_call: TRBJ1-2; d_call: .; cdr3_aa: CASSEPGLGFGGYTF; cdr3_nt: TGCGCCAGCAGCGAGCCGGGACTGGGTTTTGGTGGCTACACCTTC
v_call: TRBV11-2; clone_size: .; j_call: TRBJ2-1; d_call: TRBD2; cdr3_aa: CASSLGGTSDYNEQFF; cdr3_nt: TGTGCCAGCAGCTTGGGCGGGACTAGCGACTACAATGAGCAGTTCTTC
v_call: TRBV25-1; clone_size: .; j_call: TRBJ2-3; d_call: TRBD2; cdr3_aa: CASSESKTSGSGYTQYF; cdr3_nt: TGTGCCAGCAGTGAATCCAAAACTAGCGGGAGCGGGTATACGCAGTATTTT
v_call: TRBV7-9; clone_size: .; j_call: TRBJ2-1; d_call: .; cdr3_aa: CASSPSGLALGVEQFF; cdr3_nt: TGTGCCAGCAGCCCCTCGGGGCTAGCCCTAGGGGTTGAGCAGTTCTTC
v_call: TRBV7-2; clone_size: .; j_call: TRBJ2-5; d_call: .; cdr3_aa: CASSPMGRMETQYF; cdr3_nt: TGTGCCAGCAGCCCCATGGGTAGAATGGAGACCCAGTACTTC
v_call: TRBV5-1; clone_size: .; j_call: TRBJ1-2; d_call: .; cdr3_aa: CASSLDRNNYGYTF; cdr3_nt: TGCGCCAGCAGCTTGGACAGGAATAACTATGGCTACACCTTC
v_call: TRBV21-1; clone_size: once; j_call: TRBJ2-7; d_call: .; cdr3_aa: CASSKTGTAVYEQYF; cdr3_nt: TGTGCCAGCAGCAAAACCGGGACAGCCGTCTACGAGCAGTACTTC
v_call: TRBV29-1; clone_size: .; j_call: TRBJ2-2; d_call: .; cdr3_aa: CSARQFANTGELFF; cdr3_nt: TGCAGCGCCCGACAATTCGCGAACACCGGGGAGCTGTTTTTT
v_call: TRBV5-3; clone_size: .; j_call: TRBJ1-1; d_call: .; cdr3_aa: CARRQGQNTEAFF; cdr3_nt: TGTGCCAGAAGACAAGGACAGAACACTGAAGCTTTCTTT
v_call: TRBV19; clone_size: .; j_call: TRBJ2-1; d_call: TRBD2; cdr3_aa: CASSLLGTSLGNEQFF; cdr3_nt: TGTGCCAGTAGCCTCCTTGGGACTAGCCTGGGTAATGAGCAGTTCTTC
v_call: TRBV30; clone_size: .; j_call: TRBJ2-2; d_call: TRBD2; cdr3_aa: CAWSAGLAGVGTGELFF; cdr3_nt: TGTGCCTGGAGTGCGGGACTAGCGGGAGTGGGGACCGGGGAGCTGTTTTTT